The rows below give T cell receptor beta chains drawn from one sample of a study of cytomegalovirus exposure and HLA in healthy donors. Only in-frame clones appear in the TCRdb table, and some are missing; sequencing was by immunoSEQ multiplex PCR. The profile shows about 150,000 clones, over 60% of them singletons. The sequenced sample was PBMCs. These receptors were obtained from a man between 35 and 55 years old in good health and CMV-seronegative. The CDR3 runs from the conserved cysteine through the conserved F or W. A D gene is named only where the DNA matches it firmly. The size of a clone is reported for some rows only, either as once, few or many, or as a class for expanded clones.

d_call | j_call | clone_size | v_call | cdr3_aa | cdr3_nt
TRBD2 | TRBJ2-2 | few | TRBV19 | CASSLIGSGSYTGELFF | TGTGCCAGTAGTCTGATAGGGAGCGGGAGTTACACCGGGGAGCTGTTTTTT
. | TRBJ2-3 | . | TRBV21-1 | CASSKGQAPRTDTQYF | TGTGCCAGCAGCAAAGGCCAAGCCCCGCGCACAGATACGCAGTATTTT
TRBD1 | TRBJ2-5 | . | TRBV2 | CASGQVRETQYF | TGTGCCAGCGGACAGGTTCGGGAGACCCAGTACTTC
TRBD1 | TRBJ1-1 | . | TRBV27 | CASSSVTGGGTEAFF | TGTGCCAGCAGTTCCGTTACAGGGGGGGGCACTGAAGCTTTCTTT
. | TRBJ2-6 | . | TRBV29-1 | CSVEGVGEAGANVLTF | TGCAGCGTTGAAGGGGTGGGGGAGGCTGGGGCCAACGTCCTGACTTTC
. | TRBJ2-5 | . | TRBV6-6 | CASSTRTGGMETQYF | TGTGCCAGCAGTACGCGAACCGGGGGAATGGAGACCCAGTACTTC
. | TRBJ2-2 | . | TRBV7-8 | CASSQQGTGELFF | TGTGCCAGCAGTCAACAGGGAACCGGGGAGCTGTTTTTT
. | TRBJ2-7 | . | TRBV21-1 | CASSKGVIAGSGTYEQYF | TGTGCCAGCAGCAAAGGAGTGATAGCGGGATCAGGGACCTACGAGCAGTACTTC
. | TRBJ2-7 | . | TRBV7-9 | CASSSTVYPPYEQYF | TGTGCCAGCAGCTCCACGGTCTATCCACCCTACGAGCAGTACTTC
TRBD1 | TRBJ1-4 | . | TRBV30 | CAWSPGGNEKLFF | TGTGCCTGGAGTCCAGGGGGTAACGAAAAACTGTTTTTT
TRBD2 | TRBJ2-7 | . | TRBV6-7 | CASSLGAGAFYEQYF | TGTGCCAGCAGTTTGGGAGCGGGAGCCTTTTACGAGCAGTACTTC
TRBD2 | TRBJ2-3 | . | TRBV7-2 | CASSLGGGAWDTQYF | TGTGCCAGCAGCTTGGGCGGGGGGGCCTGGGATACGCAGTATTTT
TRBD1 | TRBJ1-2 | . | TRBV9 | CASSEDPTGGYGYTF | TGTGCCAGCAGCGAAGATCCAACAGGGGGGTATGGCTACACCTTC
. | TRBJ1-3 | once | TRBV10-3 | CATTSGLNSGNTIYF | TGTGCCACCACTTCAGGGCTGAACTCTGGAAACACCATATATTTT
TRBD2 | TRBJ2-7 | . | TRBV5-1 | CASSPGDYSYEQYF | TGCGCCAGCAGCCCGGGGGACTACTCCTACGAGCAGTACTTC
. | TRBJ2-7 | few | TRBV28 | CASSPPGDTTYEQYF | TGTGCCAGCAGTCCGCCCGGGGACACTACCTACGAGCAGTACTTC
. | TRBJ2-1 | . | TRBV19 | CASSILGSEQFF | TGTGCCAGTAGTATACTGGGGAGTGAGCAGTTCTTC
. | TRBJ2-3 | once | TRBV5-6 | CASKSRQVGWSDTQYF | TGTGCCAGTAAATCCCGACAGGTTGGGTGGTCAGATACGCAGTATTTT
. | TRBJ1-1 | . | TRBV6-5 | CASSYSRGGTEAFF | TGTGCCAGCAGTTACTCGAGGGGGGGAACTGAAGCTTTCTTT
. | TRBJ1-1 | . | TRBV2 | CASSESLPNTEAFF | TGTGCCAGCAGTGAATCCCTCCCTAACACTGAAGCTTTCTTT
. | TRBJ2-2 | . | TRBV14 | CASSQDPFGGLTGELFF | TGTGCCAGCAGCCAAGATCCTTTTGGGGGACTCACCGGGGAGCTGTTTTTT
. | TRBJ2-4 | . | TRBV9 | CASSVADRGIGDSQYF | TGTGCCAGCAGCGTAGCTGATCGGGGGATTGGGGACAGTCAGTACTTC
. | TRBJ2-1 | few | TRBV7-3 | CASSLSGQRYNEQFF | TGTGCCAGCAGCTTAAGCGGACAGCGATACAATGAGCAGTTCTTC
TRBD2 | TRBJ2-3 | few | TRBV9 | CASSGISGASTDTQYF | TGTGCCAGCAGCGGAATTAGCGGGGCTAGCACAGATACGCAGTATTTT
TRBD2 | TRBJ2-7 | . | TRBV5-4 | CASSLALTKTSEYEQYF | TGTGCCAGCAGCTTGGCCCTTACGAAGACTAGCGAGTACGAGCAGTACTTC
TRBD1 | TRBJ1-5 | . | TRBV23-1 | CASSQSDTGGNQPQHF | TGCGCCAGCAGTCAATCGGATACAGGGGGGAATCAGCCCCAGCATTTT
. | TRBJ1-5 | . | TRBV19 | CASSTDRDQPQHF | TGTGCCAGTAGTACCGACAGAGATCAGCCCCAGCATTTT
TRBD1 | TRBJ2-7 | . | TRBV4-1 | CASSQVDRESYEQYF | TGCGCCAGCAGCCAAGTCGACAGGGAATCCTACGAGCAGTACTTC
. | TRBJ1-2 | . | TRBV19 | CASGGNYGYTF | TGTGCCAGTGGGGGGAACTATGGCTACACCTTC